The 11 T cell receptor beta chains listed next were all sequenced from one sample in a study of radiation and T cells in renal cell carcinoma. Time point of the sample: baseline pretreatment blood. Treatment reported: 15 Gy SBRT to primary tumor, nephrectomy 4 weeks later. Method: immunoSEQ multiplex PCR; TCRdb's copy keeps in-frame clones and lacks some. The profile shows 100,000 to 150,000 clones, roughly 80% of them singletons. The sample was blood, taken from a patient whose treatment included radiotherapy and nephrectomy. These receptors all stem from an older woman with renal cell carcinoma.

The chain couples TRBV5-4 to TRBJ1-1; D may be TRBD1 (5 bases). CDR1 and CDR2 from the germline V gene are SGHNT and YYREEE (reference sequence). Trimming took 0 bases from V and 6 from J, leaving 15 bases between them. The CDR3 covers 15 residues. In DNA, the CDR3 is TGTGCCAGCAGCTTGGAGGTCAGGGAAGGCGCTGAAGCTTTCTTT. This encodes CASSLEVREGAEAFF.

The chain couples TRBV5-1 to TRBJ2-2; 7 bases line up with TRBD2. J gave up 7 bases and V 5 bases, and 8 bases lay outside the gene matches. The CDR3 spans 14 residues. CDR1 and CDR2 (germline): SGHRS, YFSETQ. CDR3: CASRPASGDGELFF. DNA for the CDR3: TGCGCCAGCAGACCCGCCAGCGGGGACGGGGAGCTGTTTTTT.

In its sample, this clone was seen many times. The rearrangement joins TRBV6-6 to TRBJ2-7, with 8 bases matching TRBD2. The germline gives CDR1 MNHNY, CDR2 SVGAGI (reference sequence). The V and J ends lost 6 bases and 3 bases, in that order; junction bases with no gene match: 7. The CDR3 length is 14 residues. The DNA of the CDR3 is TGTGCCAGCAGGGGGCTTAGCGGGATCTACGAGCAGTACTTC. It encodes CASRGLSGIYEQYF.

The chain combines TRBV19 with TRBJ2-7; perhaps TRBD1 as D (5 bases). Germline assignment: CDR1 LNHDA and CDR2 SQIVND (reference sequence). V was clipped by 1 base and J by 0 bases, with 10 bases between them. The CDR3 length is 15 residues. The chain's CDR3 is CASSIVPTDSYEQYF. Here the CDR3 DNA reads TGTGCCAGTAGTATAGTCCCGACAGACTCCTACGAGCAGTACTTC.

This sequence joins TRBV27 and TRBJ2-7; TRBD1 is a possible D gene (5 bases). Deletions cut 1 base from V and 5 bases from J, with 12 bases between. CDR1 and CDR2 (germline): MNHEY, SMNVEV (reference sequence). CDR3 length equals 14 residues. The CDR3 reads CASSLLFGAHEQYF. The CDR3 region has the DNA TGTGCCAGCAGTTTATTATTTGGGGCCCACGAGCAGTACTTC.

J is TRBJ1-5 and V is TRBV19; D is possibly TRBD1 (5 bases). The germline V gene has CDR1 LNHDA and CDR2 SQIVND (reference sequence). The CDR3 has 14 residues. V lost 8 bases to trimming and J lost 6 bases, with 17 bases between them. The CDR3 nucleotides read TGTGCCAGTGTTCAGGGCCCCGGCCTTCAGCCCCAGCATTTT. It is translated as CASVQGPGLQPQHF.

V usage is TRBV5-5 and J usage is TRBJ2-7, with unresolved D. Germline CDR1 is SGHKS and CDR2 is YYEKEE (reference sequence). V was shortened by 0 bases and J by 4 bases, with 5 bases between the two germline ends. This CDR3 comprises 12 residues. CDR3 nucleotide sequence: TGTGCCAGCAGCTTGGTCCGTTACGAGCAGTACTTC. This gives the protein CASSLVRYEQYF.

This clone has just a few counts. This chain links TRBV4-3 with TRBJ1-1; unclear D gene. The CDR3 extends over 13 amino acids. Trimming pared 4 bases from V and 1 base from J, leaving 7 bases between. Germline CDR1 and CDR2: LGHNA and YSLEER. The DNA of the CDR3 is TGCGCCAGCAGCCCTCGGGCGAACACTGAAGCTTTCTTT. It yields the protein CASSPRANTEAFF.

J is TRBJ2-5 and V is TRBV28; 8 bases align to TRBD2. Germline trimming cut 2 bases from V and 5 bases from J; bases unmatched to any gene: 7. CDR3 size: 15 residues. Germline-derived CDR1 and CDR2 are MDHEN and SYDVKM. For the CDR3, the DNA is TGTGCCAGCAGTTTACGGGGGGGAGGGTTGGAGACCCAGTACTTC. This translates into CASSLRGGGLETQYF.

This rearrangement joins TRBV19 to TRBJ1-6; D remains unclear. V lost 9 bases and J lost 0, with 9 bases in between. The CDR3 spans 14 residues. The germline gives CDR1 LNHDA, CDR2 SQIVND (reference sequence). The chain's CDR3 is CASRLSSYNSPLHF. For the CDR3, the DNA is TGTGCCAGCCGCCTAAGCTCCTATAATTCACCCCTCCACTTT.

This clone occurred a few times. The CDR3 region has the DNA TGTGCCAGCAGCCTCTGGGACTCTGGGGCCAACGTCCTGACTTTC. Its translation is CASSLWDSGANVLTF. J is TRBJ2-6 and V is TRBV7-6; D unresolved. The CDR3 is 15 amino acids. V lost 5 bases to trimming and J lost 0 bases, with 8 bases between them. From germline, CDR1 is SGHVS and CDR2 FNYEAQ.